A single sample is the source of the 5 T cell receptor beta chains below, sequenced in a study of beta chain features in type 1 diabetes. These receptors have no identified antigens. Study-level results: For Type 1 diabetes patients, all four CD4+ subsets carried TCRB CDR3s that were moderately but significantly shorter.

Investigators reverse transcribed all isolated RNA, so they sequenced expressed TCRB transcripts. The protocol was immunoSEQ multiplex PCR, while the TCRdb copy is restricted to in-frame clones and leaves out a portion. The sample includes fewer than 300,000 clones, 11% of them seen just once. The specimen sequenced was naive CD4+ T cells from blood. The receptors were sampled from a man between 25 and 39 years old with type 1 diabetes.

This clone was picked up a small number of times. The genes are TRBV29-1 and TRBJ2-1; the D gene is possibly TRBD1 (6 bases). V was cut by 3 bases and J by 7 bases, with 13 bases left in between. This CDR3 contains 13 residues. Looked up from germline, CDR1 is SQVTM and CDR2 is ANQGSEA. The chain's CDR3 is CSVDGTPTNEQFF. In nucleotides, the CDR3 is TGCAGCGTTGACGGGACACCTACGAATGAGCAGTTCTTC.

A note on this clone: Other DNA variants within this sample encode the same CDR3. The chain is built from TRBV18 and TRBJ1-1; no definite D call. Germline V gene lookup returns CDR1 KGHSH and CDR2 LQKENI. Trimming took 6 bases from V and 1 from J, leaving 9 bases between them. The CDR3 runs 13 residues. In DNA form, the CDR3 reads TGTGCCAGCTCGCCAACAGCGAACACTGAAGCTTTCTTT. Translation gives CASSPTANTEAFF.

This clone was found a few times. The chain joins TRBV7-2 to TRBJ2-5; D remains ambiguous. Germline CDR1 is SGHTA and CDR2 is FQGNSA. The V end lost 5 bases, the J end lost 2 bases, and 9 bases lay between the germline ends. The CDR3 is 13 amino acids. CDR3 loop: CASSTLTQETQYF. DNA for the CDR3: TGTGCCAGCAGCACATTGACTCAAGAGACCCAGTACTTC. The full variable domain, with the rest looked up from reference TRBV7-2 and TRBJ2-5, is GAGVSQSPSNKVTEKGKDVELRCDPISGHTALYWYRQSLGQGLEFLIYFQGNSAPDKSGLPSDRFSAERTGGSVSTLTIQRTQQEDSAVYLCASSTLTQETQYFGPGTRLLVL.

This clone was seen more than once but under ten times. The chain couples TRBV27 to TRBJ2-7, with 7 bases that match TRBD1. The junction had 8 bases not matched to a gene; V was cut back by 5 bases and J by 4 bases. The CDR3 is made up of 14 amino acids. Germline-derived CDR1 and CDR2 are MNHEY and SMNVEV (reference sequence). CDR3 sequence: CASSRIQGPYEQYF. For the CDR3, the DNA is TGTGCCAGCAGTCGGATACAGGGGCCTTACGAGCAGTACTTC.

This clone was picked up a small number of times. CDR3 protein: CASSRRDSTQYF. The CDR3 nucleotides are TGTGCCAGCAGCCGCCGGGACTCTACGCAGTATTTT. J is TRBJ2-3 and V is TRBV6-1, with D possibly TRBD2 on 6 matching bases. The V end was cut by 6 bases, the J end by 8 bases, with 12 bases between. This CDR3 has 12 amino acids. Germline V gene sequence: CDR1 MNHNS, CDR2 SASEGT.